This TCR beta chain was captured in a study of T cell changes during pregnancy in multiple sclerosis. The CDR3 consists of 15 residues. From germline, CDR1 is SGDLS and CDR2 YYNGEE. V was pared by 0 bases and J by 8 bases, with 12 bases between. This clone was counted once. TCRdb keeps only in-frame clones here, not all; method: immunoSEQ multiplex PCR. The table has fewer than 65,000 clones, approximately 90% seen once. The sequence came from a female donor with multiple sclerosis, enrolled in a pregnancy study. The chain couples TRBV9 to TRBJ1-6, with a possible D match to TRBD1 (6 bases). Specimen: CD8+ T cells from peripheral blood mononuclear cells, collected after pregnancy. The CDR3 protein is CASSVAGDGYSPLHF. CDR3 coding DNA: TGTGCCAGCAGCGTAGCAGGGGATGGGTATTCACCCCTCCACTTT.